This T cell receptor (beta chain) emerged from a study of blood T cell repertoires in COVID-19. As for the study in general: COVID-19 samples collected from the United States, Italy and Spain covered acute and convalescent phases. T cells, B-cell-depleted T cells, or PBMCs supplied cDNA or gDNA.

Germline V gene lookup returns CDR1 SGHNT and CDR2 YYREEE (reference sequence). The V and J ends lost 4 bases and 6 bases, in that order; junction bases with no gene match: 11. The CDR3 is made up of 17 amino acids. Authors' data handling: Estimation of nucleated cell counts was performed using reference gene primer amplification. Sequencing was performed with immunoSEQ multiplex PCR; in TCRdb, only in-frame clones are kept and a portion is missing. That table supplies the V and J calls and clone size; D and trimming were determined from the DNA. The sample comprises 90,000 to 150,000 clones, approximately 92% of which are singletons, and around 30% rests with the top ten.

The clonotype comes from a man between 65 and 85 years old with active or convalescent COVID-19. The V gene is TRBV5-4, the J gene TRBJ2-1; 12 nucleotides align to TRBD2. Sequencing was performed on peripheral blood. The CDR3 here is CASSGTARTSGINEQFF. DNA of the CDR3: TGTGCCAGCAGCGGCACAGCCCGGACTAGCGGGATCAATGAGCAGTTCTTC.